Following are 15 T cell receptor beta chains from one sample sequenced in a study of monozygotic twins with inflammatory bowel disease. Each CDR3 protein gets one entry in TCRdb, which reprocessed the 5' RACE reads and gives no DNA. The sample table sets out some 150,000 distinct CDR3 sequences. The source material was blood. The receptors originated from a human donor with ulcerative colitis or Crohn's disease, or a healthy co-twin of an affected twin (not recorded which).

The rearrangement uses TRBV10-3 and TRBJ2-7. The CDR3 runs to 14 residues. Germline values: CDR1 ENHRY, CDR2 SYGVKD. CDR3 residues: CAISESSSSYEQYF.

CDR3 in amino acids: CASKRGDRGTGELFF. The V and J genes are TRBV6-5 and TRBJ2-2; there is no DNA to check the TCRdb D call of TRBD1. The length of the CDR3 is 15 residues. Germline loops: CDR1 MNHEY, CDR2 SVGAGI.

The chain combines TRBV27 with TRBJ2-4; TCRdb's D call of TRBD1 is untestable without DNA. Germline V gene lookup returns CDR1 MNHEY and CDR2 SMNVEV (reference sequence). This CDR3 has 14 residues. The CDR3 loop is CASSFLGRDNIQYF.

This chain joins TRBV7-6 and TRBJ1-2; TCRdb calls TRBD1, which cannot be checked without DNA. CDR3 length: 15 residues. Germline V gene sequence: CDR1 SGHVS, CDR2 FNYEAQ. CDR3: CASSLEGQGASGYTF.

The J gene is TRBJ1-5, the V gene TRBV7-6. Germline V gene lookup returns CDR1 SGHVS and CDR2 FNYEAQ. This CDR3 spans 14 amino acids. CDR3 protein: CASSLQSFGQPQHF. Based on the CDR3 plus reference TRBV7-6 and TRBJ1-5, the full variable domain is GAGVSQSPRYKVTKRGQDVALRCDPISGHVSLYWYRQALGQGPEFLTYFNYEAQQDKSGLPNDRFSAERPEGSISTLTIQRTEQRDSAMYRCASSLQSFGQPQHFGDGTRLSIL.

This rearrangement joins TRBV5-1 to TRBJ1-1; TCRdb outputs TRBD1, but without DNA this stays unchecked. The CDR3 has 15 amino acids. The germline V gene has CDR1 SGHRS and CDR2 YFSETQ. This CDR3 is CASSYAGQGNTEAFF.

CDR3 residues: CASSLWGTGNTIYF. The chain combines TRBV5-1 with TRBJ1-3. The CDR3 has 14 residues. The germline V gene has CDR1 SGHRS and CDR2 YFSETQ.

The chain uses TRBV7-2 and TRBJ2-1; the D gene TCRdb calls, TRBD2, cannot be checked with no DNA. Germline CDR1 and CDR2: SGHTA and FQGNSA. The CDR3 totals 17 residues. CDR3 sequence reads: CASSSGTSGGAIDEQFF.

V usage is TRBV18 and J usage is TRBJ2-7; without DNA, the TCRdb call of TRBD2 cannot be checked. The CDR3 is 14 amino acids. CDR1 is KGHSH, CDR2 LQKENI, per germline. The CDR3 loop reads CASHQDSGGYEQYF. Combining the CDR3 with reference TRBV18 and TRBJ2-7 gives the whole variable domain NAGVMQNPRHLVRRRGQEARLRCSPMKGHSHVYWYRQLPEEGLKFMVYLQKENIIDESGMPKERFSAEFPKEGPSILRIQQVVRGDSAAYFCASHQDSGGYEQYFGPGTRLTVT.

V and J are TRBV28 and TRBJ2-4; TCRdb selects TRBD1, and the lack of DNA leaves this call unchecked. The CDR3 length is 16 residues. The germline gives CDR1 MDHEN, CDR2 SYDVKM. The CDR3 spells CASSLSGGVAKNIQYF.

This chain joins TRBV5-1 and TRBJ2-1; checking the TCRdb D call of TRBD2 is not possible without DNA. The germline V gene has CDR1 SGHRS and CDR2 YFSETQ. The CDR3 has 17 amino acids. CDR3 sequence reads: CASSYRAGSGSYNEQFF.

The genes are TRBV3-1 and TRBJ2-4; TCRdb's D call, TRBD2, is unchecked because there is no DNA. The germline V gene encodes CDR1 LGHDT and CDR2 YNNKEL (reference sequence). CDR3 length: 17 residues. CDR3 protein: CASSPENSTSGGGIQYF.

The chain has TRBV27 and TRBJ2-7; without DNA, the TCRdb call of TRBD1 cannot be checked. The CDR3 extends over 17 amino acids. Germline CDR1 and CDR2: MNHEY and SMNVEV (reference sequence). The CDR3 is CASSLRGTGQGYYEQYF.

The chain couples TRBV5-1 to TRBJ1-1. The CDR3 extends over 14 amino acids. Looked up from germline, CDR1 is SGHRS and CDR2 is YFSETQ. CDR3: CASYRTEMNTEAFF.

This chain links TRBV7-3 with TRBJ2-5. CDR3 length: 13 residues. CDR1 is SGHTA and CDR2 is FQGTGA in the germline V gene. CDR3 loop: CAISPGYQETQYF. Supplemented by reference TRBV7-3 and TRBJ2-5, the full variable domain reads GAGVSQTPSNKVTEKGKYVELRCDPISGHTALYWYRQSLGQGPEFLIYFQGTGAADDSGLPNDRFFAVRPEGSVSTLKIQRTERGDSAVYLCAISPGYQETQYFGPGTRLLVL.